The 10 T cell receptor beta chains in this list originate from one sample, sequenced in a study of T cell responses to AZD1222 COVID-19 vaccine (dated by TCRdb to about 2021). The time point label, read with the paper, signifies: baseline before first vaccination. The library was obtained by the immunoSEQ multiplex PCR assay. This immuneACCESS table, as held by TCRdb, lists in-frame sequences with V and J called but not all clones. Of the missing ones, under half trace to an unresolved V gene in checked studies; the others have no known cause. The table for this sample lists 140,000 to 150,000 clones; nearly 95% of them were counted only once. Under 6.5% of the sample is in the top ten clones. Sequencing was performed on peripheral blood, taken on day 0 of AZD1222 vaccination. The receptor source for this set is an adult in good health.

The chain has TRBV6-5 and TRBJ2-5; D possibly corresponds to TRBD2 (5 bases). V dropped 7 bases and J dropped 5 bases, with 11 bases sitting between them. Germline V gene data show CDR1 as MNHEY and CDR2 as SVGAGI. The CDR3 totals 12 residues. CDR3 residues: CASTVGAETQYF. The CDR3 DNA follows: TGTGCCAGCACAGTGGGAGCGGAGACCCAGTACTTC.

This sequence joins TRBV19 and TRBJ2-1, with a weak D call TRBD2 (6 bases). Germline V lookup: CDR1 LNHDA, CDR2 SQIVND (reference sequence). V lost 4 bases and J 12 bases, leaving 13 bases between the germline ends. This CDR3 spans 12 amino acids. The CDR3 here is CASSTRDWRQFF. The CDR3 coding sequence is TGTGCCAGTAGTACAAGGGACTGGAGGCAGTTCTTC.

This clone has just one count. The V call is TRBV10-2, the J call TRBJ1-1; D is unresolved. This CDR3 spans 14 amino acids. V was clipped by 0 bases and J by 3 bases, with 8 bases between them. The V gene's germline CDR1 is WSHSY and CDR2 SAAADI. CDR3 nucleotide sequence: TGCGCCAGCAGTGAGTCGCAGAGGGACACTGAAGCTTTCTTT. Translation: CASSESQRDTEAFF.

The V and J genes are TRBV30 and TRBJ1-2, with a weak D call TRBD1 (5 bases). The V end lost 2 bases, the J end lost 4 bases, and 11 bases lay between the germline ends. Germline CDR1 GTSNPN, CDR2 SVGIG (reference sequence). The CDR3 consists of 13 residues. CDR3 sequence (DNA): TGTGCCTGGAGTCCCAGGGTCGGCTATGGCTACACCTTC. Its protein is CAWSPRVGYGYTF.

The rearrangement uses TRBV28 and TRBJ2-7; possibly TRBD1 or TRBD2 for D (5 bases each). CDR3 length: 14 amino acids. CDR1 and CDR2 (germline): MDHEN, SYDVKM. V lost 7 bases, J lost 3 bases, and 16 bases lay in between. CDR3: CASTPPGQGYEQYF. The DNA for the CDR3 is TGTGCCAGCACCCCCCCGGGGCAGGGCTACGAGCAGTACTTC.

The chain has TRBV9 and TRBJ2-7, with TRBD2 matching 10 bases. Germline V gene lookup returns CDR1 SGDLS and CDR2 YYNGEE. This CDR3 contains 16 residues. Trimming cost V 0 bases and J 7 bases; bases outside gene matches: 10. CDR3 DNA sequence: TGTGCCAGCAGCGTAGCCGCTAGCGGGAGTACTGGGGAGCAGTACTTC. This codes for CASSVAASGSTGEQYF. The whole variable domain, filled in from reference TRBV9 and TRBJ2-7, reads DSGVTQTPKHLITATGQRVTLRCSPRSGDLSVYWYQQSLDQGLQFLIQYYNGEERAKGNILERFSAQQFPDLHSELNLSSLELGDSALYFCASSVAASGSTGEQYFGPGTRLTVT.

This chain links TRBV5-4 with TRBJ2-1, with TRBD1 matching 8 bases. Germline V gene lookup returns CDR1 SGHNT and CDR2 YYREEE (reference sequence). The CDR3 covers 15 residues. The V gene end was trimmed by 4 bases and the J gene end by 5 bases; junction bases not matched to a gene: 8. The CDR3 nucleotides are TGTGCCAGCAGCGTGGGACAGGCAGGCGACAATGAGCAGTTCTTC. Translating it yields CASSVGQAGDNEQFF.

The rearrangement links TRBV18 to TRBJ2-1, with no clear D. Germline CDR1 is KGHSH and CDR2 is LQKENI. This CDR3 comprises 15 residues. The germline V and J ends were trimmed by 2 bases and 0 bases, with 8 bases remaining between them. CDR3 DNA sequence: TGTGCCAGCTCACCAATTCTGAGCTCCTACAATGAGCAGTTCTTC. Protein: CASSPILSSYNEQFF. The full variable domain, rest sourced from reference TRBV18 and TRBJ2-1, is NAGVMQNPRHLVRRRGQEARLRCSPMKGHSHVYWYRQLPEEGLKFMVYLQKENIIDESGMPKERFSAEFPKEGPSILRIQQVVRGDSAAYFCASSPILSSYNEQFFGPGTRLTVL.

This sequence joins TRBV2 and TRBJ1-4; possibly TRBD1 for D (6 bases). Germline assignment: CDR1 SNHLY and CDR2 FYNNEI. Trimming removed 8 bases from V and 3 bases from J, with 16 bases in between. The CDR3 contains 15 residues. The CDR3 nucleotides read TGTGCCAGCGGACTACAGGGTTATGCTAATGAAAAACTGTTTTTT. Protein product: CASGLQGYANEKLFF.

This chain links TRBV5-6 with TRBJ1-2, with D possibly being TRBD1 (5 bases). This CDR3 is 13 amino acids long. V was cut by 2 bases and J by 6 bases, with 11 bases left in between. Germline CDR1 and CDR2: SGHDT and YYEEEE. The CDR3 sequence is CASSFRGEDGYTF. The DNA of the CDR3 is TGTGCCAGCAGCTTCAGAGGGGAGGATGGCTACACCTTC.